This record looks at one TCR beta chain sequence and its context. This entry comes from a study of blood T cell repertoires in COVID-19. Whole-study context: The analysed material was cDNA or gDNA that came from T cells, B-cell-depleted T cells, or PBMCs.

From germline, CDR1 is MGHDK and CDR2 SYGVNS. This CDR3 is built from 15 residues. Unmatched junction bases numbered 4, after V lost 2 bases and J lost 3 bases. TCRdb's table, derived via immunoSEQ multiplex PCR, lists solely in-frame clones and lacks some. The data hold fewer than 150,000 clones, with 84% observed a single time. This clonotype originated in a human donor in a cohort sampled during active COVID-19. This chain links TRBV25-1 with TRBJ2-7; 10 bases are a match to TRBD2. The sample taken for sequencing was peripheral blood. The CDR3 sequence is CASSELSGGDYEQYF. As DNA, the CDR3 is TGTGCCAGCAGTGAACTAAGCGGGGGGGACTACGAGCAGTACTTC.